These T cell receptor beta chains were read from a single sample in a study of blood T cell repertoires in COVID-19. The assay was immunoSEQ multiplex PCR, and TCRdb's table has in-frame clones only and misses some. The sample records about 60,000 clones, around 91% being singletons. Sequences were obtained from peripheral blood. These receptors were obtained from a woman in her fifties or sixties with active COVID-19. The CDR3 runs from the conserved cysteine through the conserved F or W.

TRBJ1-4,TRBV7-9,15,CASSLGGHTNEKLFF
TRBJ2-3,TRBV24-1,15,CATSDFGTGTDTQYF
TRBJ2-1,TRBV3-1/TRBV3-2,15,CASSQDDTSGVEQFF
TRBJ2-1,TRBV7-2,18,CASSPPGGLAAGGREQFF
TRBJ1-6,TRBV5-4,14,CASSSQGAHSPLHF
TRBJ2-1,TRBV14,16,CASSQKEGGSYNEQFF
TRBJ1-2,TRBV6-5,12,CASSYGPYGYTF
TRBJ2-5,TRBV5-6,15,CASSLLAGAQETQYF
TRBJ1-1,TRBV6-5,14,CASTANRGGTEAFF
TRBJ1-6,TRBV7-2,15,CASSIPSGANSPLHF
TRBJ2-3,TRBV6-1,15,CASSERSSGGDTQYF
TRBJ2-7,TRBV5-1,14,CASSLLEGGHEQYF
TRBJ1-1,TRBV9,15,CASSPTPGTGSEAFF
TRBJ1-2,TRBV6-6,13,CASSYAGGYGYTF
TRBJ1-4,TRBV6-5,13,CATSDRINEKLFF
TRBJ2-7,TRBV7-3,15,CASSLTLGGTYEQYF
TRBJ1-2,TRBV6-5,14,CASSATRSNYGYTF
TRBJ1-4,TRBV19,14,CASNPQRSNEKLFF
TRBJ1-3,TRBV4-3,15,CASSYGQPIGNTIYF
TRBJ2-3,TRBV19,15,CASTPWAGGTDTQYF
TRBJ1-5,TRBV4-3,14,CASSTGWGNQPQHF
TRBJ2-4,TRBV7-2,14,CASSLGVRKNIQYF
TRBJ1-2,TRBV5-5,15,CASSLGHRGEYGYTF
TRBJ1-6,TRBV4-2,15,CASSQATPSNSPLHF
TRBJ2-3,TRBV7-3,16,CASSRAGTGPPDTQYF
TRBJ1-1,TRBV28,16,CASSLSPGVMNTEAFF
TRBJ1-2,TRBV4-1,16,CASSQDPQGGNYGYTF
TRBJ2-7,TRBV3-1/TRBV3-2,17,CASSQVARRAYHYEQYF
TRBJ2-6,TRBV7-2,15,CASSSKGSWANVLTF
TRBJ1-5,TRBV7-2,15,CASSLNLKNNQPQHF
TRBJ2-3,TRBV5-4,18,CASSLGVSGNPSTDTQYF
TRBJ2-3,TRBV3-1/TRBV3-2,15,CASSLTSGGSDTQYF
TRBJ2-3,TRBV6-5,13,CASSSQGTDTQYF
TRBJ1-4,TRBV3-1/TRBV3-2,16,CASSQDRKRTNEKLFF
TRBJ1-2,TRBV7-3,14,CASSVGTVNYGYTF
TRBJ2-3,TRBV4-1,16,CASSHFPGGSTDTQYF
TRBJ1-4,TRBV14,16,CASSQFTGTLGEKLFF
TRBJ1-4,TRBV18,16,CASSPARGHGNEKLFF
TRBJ1-2,TRBV30,14,CASTPQGLRYGYTF
TRBJ1-1,TRBV5-4,14,CASRPDSLNTEAFF
TRBJ1-2,TRBV19,13,CASSPRRYYGYTF
TRBJ1-1,TRBV7-8,15,CASSLTRTVNTEAFF
TRBJ1-1,TRBV7-3,14,CASSLGGGNTEAFF
TRBJ2-3,TRBV6-6,14,CASSSAGATDTQYF
TRBJ2-7,TRBV10-3,17,CAISDLGTSVSSYEQYF
TRBJ1-1,TRBV7-2,17,CASSLGGGRIMNTEAFF
TRBJ2-3,TRBV5-1,16,CASSWTPDRGADTQYF
TRBJ1-1,TRBV6-5,12,CASSYSGGEAFF
TRBJ2-6,TRBV5-5,19,CASSPIRTGSLAGANVLTF
TRBJ2-3,TRBV10-3,15,CAISPGLSISDTQYF
TRBJ1-6,TRBV6-1,15,CASSEDRLSNSPLHF
TRBJ1-2,TRBV24-1,14,CAVSRRGSIFGYTF
TRBJ2-5,TRBV7-2,18,CASSLVAGGPPPQETQYF
TRBJ1-6,TRBV5-4,15,CASSLAGDRGLPLHF
TRBJ1-2,TRBV10-3,14,CAISSPGTGNRYTF
TRBJ1-6,TRBV3-1/TRBV3-2,14,CASSLIGGNSPLHF
TRBJ2-3,TRBV7-3,15,CASSPAGPKTDTQYF
TRBJ2-3,TRBV6-5,16,CASSYGSRGSTDTQYF
TRBJ2-1,TRBV7-2,18,CASRSTGSGGPPYNEQFF